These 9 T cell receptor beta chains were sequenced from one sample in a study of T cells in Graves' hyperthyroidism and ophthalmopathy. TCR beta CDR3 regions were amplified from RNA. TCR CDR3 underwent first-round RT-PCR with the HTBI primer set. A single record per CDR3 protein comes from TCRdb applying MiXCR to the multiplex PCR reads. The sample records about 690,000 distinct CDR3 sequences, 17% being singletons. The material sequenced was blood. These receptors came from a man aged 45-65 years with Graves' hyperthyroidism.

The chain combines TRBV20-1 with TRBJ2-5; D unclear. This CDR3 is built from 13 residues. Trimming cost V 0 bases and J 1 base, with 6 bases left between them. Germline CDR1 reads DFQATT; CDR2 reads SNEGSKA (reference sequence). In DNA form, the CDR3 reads TGCAGTGCTAGAGATCAAATCCAAGAGACCCAGTACTTC. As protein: CSARDQIQETQYF.

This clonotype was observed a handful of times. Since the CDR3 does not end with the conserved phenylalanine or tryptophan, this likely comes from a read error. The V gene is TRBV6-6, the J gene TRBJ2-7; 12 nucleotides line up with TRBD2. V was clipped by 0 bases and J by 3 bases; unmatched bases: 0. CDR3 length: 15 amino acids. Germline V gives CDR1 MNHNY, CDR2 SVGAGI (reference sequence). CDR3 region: CASSYSTSGSYEQYL. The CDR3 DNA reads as TGTGCCAGCAGTTACTCGACTAGCGGGAGCTACGAGCAGTACCTC.

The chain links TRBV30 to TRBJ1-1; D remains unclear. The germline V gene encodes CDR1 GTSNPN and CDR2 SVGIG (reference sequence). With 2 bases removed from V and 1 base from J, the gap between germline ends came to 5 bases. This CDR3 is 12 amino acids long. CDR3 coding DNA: TGTGCCTGGAGTTGGGAGAACACTGAAGCTTTCTTT. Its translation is CAWSWENTEAFF.

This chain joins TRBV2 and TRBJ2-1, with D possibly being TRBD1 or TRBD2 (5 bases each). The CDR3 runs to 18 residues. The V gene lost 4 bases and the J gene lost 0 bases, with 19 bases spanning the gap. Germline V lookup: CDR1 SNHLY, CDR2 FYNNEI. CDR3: CASSGSNRDGDSYNEQFF. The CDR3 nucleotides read TGTGCCAGCAGTGGGAGCAACCGGGACGGAGACTCCTACAATGAGCAGTTCTTC.

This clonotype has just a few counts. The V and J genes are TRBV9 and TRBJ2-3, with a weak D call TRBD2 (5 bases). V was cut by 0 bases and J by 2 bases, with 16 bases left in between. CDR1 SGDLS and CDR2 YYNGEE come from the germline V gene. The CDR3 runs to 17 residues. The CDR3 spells CASSVGPNGGPTDTQYF. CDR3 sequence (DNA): TGTGCCAGCAGCGTAGGTCCCAACGGAGGACCCACAGATACGCAGTATTTT.

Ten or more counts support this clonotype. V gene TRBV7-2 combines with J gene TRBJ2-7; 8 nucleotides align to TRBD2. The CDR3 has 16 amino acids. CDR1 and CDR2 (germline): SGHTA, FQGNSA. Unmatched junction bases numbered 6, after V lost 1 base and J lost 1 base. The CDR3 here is CASSLVETSVSYEQYF. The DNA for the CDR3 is TGTGCCAGCAGCTTAGTTGAGACTAGCGTGTCCTACGAGCAGTACTTC.

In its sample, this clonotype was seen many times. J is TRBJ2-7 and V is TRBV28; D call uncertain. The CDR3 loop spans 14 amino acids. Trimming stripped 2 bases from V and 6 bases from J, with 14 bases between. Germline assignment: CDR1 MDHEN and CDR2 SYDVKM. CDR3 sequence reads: CASSLPRLWGEQYF. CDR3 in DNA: TGTGCCAGCAGTTTACCGCGTCTCTGGGGCGAGCAGTACTTC.

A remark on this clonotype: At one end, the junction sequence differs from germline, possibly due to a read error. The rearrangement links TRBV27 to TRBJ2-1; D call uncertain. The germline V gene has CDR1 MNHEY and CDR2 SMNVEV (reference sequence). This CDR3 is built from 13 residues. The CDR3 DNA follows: TGTGCCAACAGTTTTTCCCCTGGAGTACCCCAGTTCTTC. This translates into CANSFSPGVPQFF.

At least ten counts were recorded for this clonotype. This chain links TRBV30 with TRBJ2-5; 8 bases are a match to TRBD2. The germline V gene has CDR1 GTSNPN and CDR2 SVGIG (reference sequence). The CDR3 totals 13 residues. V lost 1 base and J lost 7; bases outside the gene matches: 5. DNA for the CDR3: TGTGCCTGGAGTGGGGGACTAGTTGGGACCCAGTACTTC. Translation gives CAWSGGLVGTQYF.